This T cell receptor (beta chain) was recovered during a study of OX40 agonist ivuxolimab in advanced cancers. Turning to the overall study: Ivuxolimab was an agonistic, fully human IgG2 monoclonal antibody directed against OX40 (CD134), a costimulatory receptor. Intravenous ivuxolimab was administered to patients every 2 weeks at six dose levels: 0.01, 0.1, 0.3, 1.5, 3 and 10 mg/kg. The purpose of peripheral TCRbeta sequencing was to test whether ivuxolimab changed TCR sequence diversity and led to clonal T-cell expansion. In the dose-escalation cohort, roughly 80% of patients were male, and the mean age was approximately 55 years, with a range of about 23 to 90. Patients were allowed to have had prior anti-PD-1, anti-PD-L1 or anti-CTLA-4 therapy, and 40% of the dose-escalation patients had previously received checkpoint inhibitors. Partial responses were achieved by three dose-escalation patients, of whom one had hepatocellular carcinoma and two had cutaneous melanoma. The monotherapy dose-escalation portion (N ≈ 50 patients) of the phase I ivuxolimab trial is reported in the paper. Among the roughly 52 dose-escalation patients, about 19 had hepatocellular carcinoma, roughly 15 melanoma, 9 renal cell carcinoma and 9 head and neck cancer.

For sequencing of the TCRbeta CDR3 region, genomic DNA was extracted from the sorted cells. The immunoSEQ Assay was used for sequencing of TCRbeta CDR3 regions. TCRdb took over this immuneACCESS table, retaining in-frame rearrangements with V and J assigned. Such tables are incomplete; in checked studies, under half of the missing clones stem from an unresolved V gene, and the remainder is unexplained. Across this sample there are tens of thousands of clones, with about 89% seen only once. Around 0.8% of the sample comes from the top ten. V loses 5 bases of germline sequence and J loses 2 bases, and the interval between the two ends is 10 bases. The germline V gene (reference sequence) yields LNHDA for CDR1 and SQIVND for CDR2. From cysteine to phenylalanine, the CDR3 is 14 amino acids long. Just the 42-base CDR3 DNA is kept, in frame starting at base 1. The trial excluded patients who had a history of autoimmune disease or who were on systemic immunosuppression. In every dose cohort, peripheral blood was drawn for TCR sequencing at baseline, cycle 4 day 1, and cycle 7 day 1. The samples were drawn from a first-in-human, open-label, multicenter phase I dose-escalation trial of ivuxolimab. Adults with locally advanced or metastatic head and neck squamous cell, hepatocellular, melanoma or renal cell carcinoma were enrolled in the trial. Before TCR sequencing, CD4+ T cells and CD8+ T cells were sorted from peripheral blood as separate populations.

A word on this clone: What antigen it recognizes has not been identified. Per-base qualities were not stored, and no clone one base away is much larger.

What the study reported, not specific to this receptor: In partial responders in the 0.1-3.0 mg/kg groups, normalized peripheral clonal expansion was found to be among the lowest, especially among CD8+ T cells. Low levels of normalized T-cell clonal expansion were also shown by some nonresponding patients. Antigen specificity was not determined for the clonally expanded peripheral T cells. On average, CD8+ T cells showed more expanded clones than CD4+ T cells after ivuxolimab. At doses of 0.1 to 3.0 mg/kg, clonal expansion of both CD4+ and CD8+ T cells in blood was seen between baseline and week 6.

The clonotype originates from an adult with an advanced solid tumor such as melanoma, head and neck, liver or kidney cancer. The sequence joins TRBV19 to TRBJ1-5; TRBD1 might be the D gene, on 5 matching bases. The sample was CD4+ or CD8+ T cells sorted from blood, taken in a trial of the OX40 agonist ivuxolimab. The nucleotide sequence reads as follows: TGTGCCAGTAGTCCTACAGGAGGCAATCAGCCCCAGCATTTT. Its protein reads: CASSPTGGNQPQHF.